This record concerns one T cell receptor beta chain sequence. Data came from immunoSEQ multiplex PCR; TCRdb stores just in-frame clones and leaves some out. The table has hundreds of thousands of clones, around 90% seen once; the top ten hold approximately 3%. The sample originates from a study of blood T cell repertoires in COVID-19. J gave up 8 bases and V 11 bases, and 20 bases lay outside the gene matches. CDR1 MDHEN and CDR2 SYDVKM come from the germline V gene. CDR3 size: 18 residues. This receptor was taken from a woman in her twenties or thirties with COVID-19, enrolled during active disease. The chain couples TRBV28 to TRBJ2-1; 14 bases line up with TRBD2. The sample was peripheral blood. The CDR3 protein is CASPPYTGTSGSEHEQFF. In nucleotides, the CDR3 is TGTGCCTCACCCCCGTATACCGGGACTAGCGGGAGTGAGCATGAGCAGTTCTTC.